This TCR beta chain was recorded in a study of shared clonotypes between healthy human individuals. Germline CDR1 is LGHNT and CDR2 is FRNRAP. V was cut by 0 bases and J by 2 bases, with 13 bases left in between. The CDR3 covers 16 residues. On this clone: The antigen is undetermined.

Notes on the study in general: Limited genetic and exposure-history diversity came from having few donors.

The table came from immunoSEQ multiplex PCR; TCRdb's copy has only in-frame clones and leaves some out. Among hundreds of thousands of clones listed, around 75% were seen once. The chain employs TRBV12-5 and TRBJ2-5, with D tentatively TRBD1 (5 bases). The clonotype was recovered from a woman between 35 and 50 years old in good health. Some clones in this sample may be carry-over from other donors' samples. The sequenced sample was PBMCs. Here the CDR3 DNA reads TGTGCTAGTGGTTTGGTATTAGGAAGGGGACAAGAGACCCAGTACTTC. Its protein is CASGLVLGRGQETQYF.